Below are 28 T cell receptor beta chains sequenced from a single sample in a study of breast tumors, draining lymph nodes, adjacent tissues. Breast cancer patients provided tissue from their axillary draining lymph nodes. TCRdb analysed the multiplex PCR reads with MiXCR anew, one entry per CDR3 protein. The sample has about 140,000 distinct CDR3 sequences; 30% to 35% are singletons. The sample comprised axillary lymph node tissue. Receptors were obtained from a female donor with breast cancer. Some clones in this sample may be carry-over from other donors' samples.

The chain combines TRBV14 with TRBJ1-1; D is unresolved. Germline loops: CDR1 SGHDN, CDR2 FVKESK. V was trimmed by 7 bases and J by 6 bases, leaving 18 bases between them. The CDR3 spans 14 residues. CDR3 in amino acids: CASNHLADGAEAFF. For the CDR3, the DNA is TGTGCCAGCAACCACCTGGCGGACGGCGCTGAAGCTTTCTTT.

This clonotype was picked up many times. V usage is TRBV9 and J usage is TRBJ1-3; a weak D match, TRBD1 (6 bases). Trimming cost V 0 bases and J 0 bases, with 10 bases left between them. The CDR3 contains 16 residues. CDR1 and CDR2 (germline): SGDLS, YYNGEE. In nucleotides, the CDR3 is TGTGCCAGCAGCGTAGCTACAGGGAACTCTGGAAACACCATATATTTT. This sequence encodes CASSVATGNSGNTIYF. Drawing the rest from reference TRBV9 and TRBJ1-3, the complete variable domain is DSGVTQTPKHLITATGQRVTLRCSPRSGDLSVYWYQQSLDQGLQFLIQYYNGEERAKGNILERFSAQQFPDLHSELNLSSLELGDSALYFCASSVATGNSGNTIYFGEGSWLTVV.

This clonotype was seen a few times. V is TRBV6-6 and J is TRBJ1-1, with 7 bases identical to TRBD1. CDR3 length: 16 residues. Trimming cost V 0 bases and J 3 bases; bases outside gene matches: 7. Germline CDR1 reads MNHNY; CDR2 reads SVGAGI (reference sequence). The CDR3 region has the DNA TGTGCCAGCAGTTACTCTACCGGGACAGTCCACACTGAAGCTTTCTTT. Amino acid sequence: CASSYSTGTVHTEAFF.

On this clonotype: A much larger clone lies one base from this, so it may be a read error. V and J are TRBV6-6 and TRBJ1-2; D perhaps matches TRBD1 (5 bases). The CDR3 contains 14 residues. Germline V CDR1 and CDR2: MNHNY, SVGAGI (reference sequence). The V gene lost 7 bases and the J gene lost 5 bases, with 17 bases spanning the gap. CDR3 DNA sequence: TGTGCCAGCAAACTAGGGATGGGGGGTTATGGCTACACCTTC. It translates to CASKLGMGGYGYTF.

This clonotype was seen at least ten times. The V call is TRBV19, the J call TRBJ2-7; D unresolved. The CDR3 totals 14 residues. V dropped 3 bases and J dropped 0 bases, with 9 bases sitting between them. CDR1 and CDR2 from the germline V gene are LNHDA and SQIVND (reference sequence). CDR3 sequence reads: CASSISGFSYEQYF. CDR3 bases: TGTGCCAGTAGTATCTCCGGCTTCTCCTACGAGCAGTACTTC.

This clonotype was found a few times. One base away lies a much larger clone, so this may be a sequencing read error. V is TRBV12-3 or TRBV12-4 and J is TRBJ2-1; 7 positions agree with TRBD2. The CDR3 is made up of 17 amino acids. V lost 3 bases, J lost 0 bases, and 8 bases stayed unmatched. CDR3 region: CASSFGGGVHSYNEQFF. The CDR3 DNA sequence: TGTGCCAGCAGTTTCGGTGGGGGGGTCCACTCCTACAATGAGCAGTTCTTC.

This clonotype was seen many times. J is TRBJ2-5 and V is TRBV5-1; 8 bases are shared with TRBD1. CDR1 and CDR2 (germline): SGHRS, YFSETQ. The CDR3 totals 15 residues. V shed 4 bases, J shed 5 bases, and the junction held 10 bases outside the gene matches. DNA of the CDR3: TGCGCCAGCAGCCCTACGGGACAGGTCCACGAGACCCAGTACTTC. It is translated as CASSPTGQVHETQYF.

V is TRBV24-1 and J is TRBJ2-7; D may be TRBD1 (6 bases). From germline, CDR1 is KGHDR and CDR2 SFDVKD. The CDR3 covers 14 residues. Trimming took off 7 bases at V and 2 bases at J, with 14 bases between the two ends. The CDR3 spells CATSNRQDTYEQYV. The DNA of the CDR3 is TGTGCCACCAGCAATCGACAGGACACCTACGAGCAGTACGTC.

This clonotype was counted a few times. This may stem from a read error, because a much larger clone lies one nucleotide away. V gene TRBV20-1 combines with J gene TRBJ1-5; D possibly matches TRBD1 or TRBD2 (5 bases each). The DNA matches TRBJ2-3 better at its end, which makes the J call doubtful. The CDR3 loop spans 12 amino acids. Per the germline V gene, CDR1 is DFQATT and CDR2 is SNEGSKA (reference sequence). The CDR3 DNA sequence: TGCAGTGCTACAGGGAGCAATCAGTCCCAGTATTTT. This encodes CSATGSNQSQYF.

This clonotype was seen repeatedly, ten times or more. J is TRBJ1-3 and V is TRBV5-6; 7 bases agree with TRBD1. The J segment lost 4 bases and the V segment lost 4 bases, leaving 5 bases of the junction unmatched. This CDR3 is 14 amino acids long. The germline V gene has CDR1 SGHDT and CDR2 YYEEEE. In DNA, the CDR3 is TGTGCCAGCAGCCCACCGGGACAGGGAAACACCATATATTTT. It is translated as CASSPPGQGNTIYF.

This clonotype was counted at least ten times. J is TRBJ1-4 and V is TRBV5-1, with 7 positions matching TRBD1. The CDR3 runs to 15 residues. From germline, CDR1 is SGHRS and CDR2 YFSETQ. With 1 base clipped from V and 7 bases from J, the junction kept 7 bases outside the gene matches. CDR3 sequence reads: CASSLWAGGAEKLFF. The CDR3 coding sequence is TGCGCCAGCAGCTTGTGGGCAGGGGGGGCTGAAAAACTGTTTTTT.

The chain has TRBV20-1 and TRBJ1-2; 11 nucleotides line up with TRBD1. J was trimmed by 5 bases and V by 3 bases; bases with no gene match: 5. Germline assignment: CDR1 DFQATT and CDR2 SNEGSKA (reference sequence). CDR3 length: 14 residues. The CDR3, as DNA: TGCAGTGCTAGGTGGGGGGACAGGGGGTATGGCTACACCTTC. The encoded protein is CSARWGDRGYGYTF.

This clonotype was observed at least ten times. The CDR3 nucleotides read TGTGCCAGCAGTGAACGGGTCGGGGGATCCTACAATGAGCAGTTCTTC. Translating gives CASSERVGGSYNEQFF. The rearrangement uses TRBV2 and TRBJ2-1, with D perhaps matching TRBD2 (6 bases). Trimming removed 2 bases at V and 1 base at J, with 12 bases between. Germline V gives CDR1 SNHLY, CDR2 FYNNEI. CDR3 length equals 16 residues.

This clonotype turned up a few times. The chain couples TRBV24-1 to TRBJ1-5, with TRBD1 matching over 7 bases. This CDR3 is 14 amino acids long. V trimming: 3 bases; J trimming: 11 bases; junction bases outside the gene matches: 9. CDR1 is KGHDR and CDR2 is SFDVKD in the germline V gene. The CDR3 DNA sequence: TGTGCCACCAGTGATCCGACAGGGATGGAGACCCAGCATTTT. Amino acids: CATSDPTGMETQHF.

The chain has TRBV2 and TRBJ1-5; 8 bases fit TRBD1. Germline V gene sequence: CDR1 SNHLY, CDR2 FYNNEI. Unmatched junction bases numbered 10, after V lost 0 bases and J lost 0 bases. The CDR3 contains 19 residues. The CDR3 is CASSEALRQGFYSNQPQHF. The CDR3 coding sequence is TGTGCCAGCAGTGAAGCGCTTCGACAGGGGTTTTATAGCAATCAGCCCCAGCATTTT.

This clonotype appeared many times. V and J are TRBV6-6 and TRBJ1-4; 7 positions match TRBD1. This CDR3 spans 13 amino acids. V was clipped by 8 bases and J by 8 bases; unmatched bases: 8. Germline CDR1 is MNHNY and CDR2 is SVGAGI (reference sequence). The CDR3 DNA reads as TGTGCCAGCTCGGAAGGGACAGTGGAAAAACTGTTTTTT. Translated: CASSEGTVEKLFF.

This clonotype appeared many times. This chain connects TRBV19 to TRBJ2-3; 7 nucleotides line up with TRBD1. The CDR3 has 14 residues. Germline values: CDR1 LNHDA, CDR2 SQIVND (reference sequence). V was pared by 6 bases and J by 0 bases, with 3 bases of the junction left unmatched. The CDR3 region is CASRFRGSTDTQYF. The CDR3 region has the DNA TGTGCCAGTAGATTCAGGGGGAGCACAGATACGCAGTATTTT.

The table lists this clonotype with many counts. The rearrangement links TRBV6-2 or TRBV6-3 to TRBJ2-1; either TRBD1 or TRBD2 may supply D (7 bases each). The CDR3 spans 17 residues. Per germline, CDR1 MNHEY and CDR2 SVGEGT. V gave up 7 bases and J gave up 4 bases, with 23 bases separating them. The CDR3 bases are TGTGCCAGCACCCGTCATTTGGGAGGGGGCACGTACAATGAGCAGTTCTTC. As protein: CASTRHLGGGTYNEQFF.

The V call is TRBV2, the J call TRBJ1-2, with 10 bases matching TRBD1. The J segment lost 7 bases and the V segment lost 10 bases, leaving 6 bases of the junction unmatched. The CDR3 loop spans 12 amino acids. Germline V gene sequence: CDR1 SNHLY, CDR2 FYNNEI. CDR3 sequence: CANGTGAGGYTF. The CDR3 bases are TGTGCCAATGGGACAGGGGCTGGTGGCTACACCTTC.

This clonotype occurred many times. CDR3 in amino acids: CSVETGVHEKLFF. The CDR3 nucleotides are TGCAGCGTTGAGACAGGGGTGCATGAAAAACTGTTTTTT. V gene TRBV29-1 combines with J gene TRBJ1-4, with TRBD1 matching over 8 bases. The CDR3 extends over 13 amino acids. Losses at the gene ends were 3 bases for V and 6 bases for J; bases not matched to a gene: 3. The V gene's germline CDR1 is SQVTM and CDR2 ANQGSEA.

This clonotype was seen ten or more times. The chain uses TRBV20-1 and TRBJ1-2; the D gene is possibly TRBD1 (6 bases). CDR1 and CDR2 (germline): DFQATT, SNEGSKA (reference sequence). The CDR3 is 13 residues long. The V end was cut by 4 bases, the J end by 8 bases, with 17 bases between. The CDR3 loop reads CSAKTGSGGGYTF. The CDR3 coding sequence is TGCAGTGCTAAGACAGGTTCGGGGGGGGGCTACACCTTC.

Of note for this clonotype: Mismatch with germline at one junction end may stem from a read error. This chain joins TRBV20-1 and TRBJ2-5, with D tentatively TRBD1 (5 bases). This CDR3 has 16 residues. Germline assignment: CDR1 DFQATT and CDR2 SNEGSKA (reference sequence). Here the CDR3 reads CCARRSGMGSSETQYF. Written as DNA, the CDR3 is TGCTGTGCTAGACGGTCAGGGATGGGATCTTCGGAGACCCAGTACTTC.

Note on this clonotype: The CDR3 carries no conserved terminal phenylalanine or tryptophan, so it likely arises from a read error. The DNA is omitted, as the CDR3 cannot be located on it reliably, and the CDR3 follows TCRdb's listing. The chain is built from TRBV7-2 and TRBJ1-6; the table calls TRBD1, which could not be checked here. The CDR3 spans 10 residues, counting both ends. Germline CDR1 reads SGHTA; CDR2 reads FQGNSA. CDR3 protein: CASSFFAPSS.

This chain links TRBV6-5 with TRBJ2-3; either TRBD1 or TRBD2 may fit D (7 bases each). V gave up 5 bases and J gave up 3 bases, with 15 bases separating them. CDR1 and CDR2 from the germline V gene are MNHEY and SVGAGI. CDR3 length: 15 residues. This CDR3 reads CASSLRQGGTDTQYF. DNA for the CDR3: TGTGCCAGCAGTCTCCGGCAGGGGGGGACAGATACGCAGTATTTT.

This clonotype was counted many times. The chain recombines TRBV11-2 with TRBJ2-4; D is possibly TRBD1 or TRBD2 (6 bases each). The germline V gene has CDR1 SGHAT and CDR2 FQNNGV. V lost 3 bases and J lost 0, with 12 bases in between. The CDR3 consists of 16 residues. This chain's CDR3 is CASSLSGAGAKNIQYF. CDR3 DNA: TGTGCCAGCAGCTTGTCGGGGGCTGGAGCCAAAAACATTCAGTACTTC.

As regards this clonotype: One end of the junction varies from germline; a read error may be responsible. This chain uses TRBV24-1 with TRBJ2-2, with 10 bases lining up with TRBD1. Germline lookup yields CDR1 KGHDR and CDR2 SFDVKD. CDR3 length: 17 residues. CDR3 sequence reads: CATSDIGTGVGTGELFF. The CDR3 coding sequence is TGTGCCACCAGTGATATCGGGACAGGGGTCGGCACCGGAGAGCTGTTTTTT.

The chain combines TRBV24-1 with TRBJ2-5; 8 bases line up with TRBD1. V lost 4 bases, J lost 5 bases, and 11 bases stayed unmatched. Germline V gene data show CDR1 as KGHDR and CDR2 as SFDVKD. There are 16 residues in the CDR3. CDR3 in DNA: TGTGCCACCAGTGACCTAACGGACAGGGAATGGGAGACCCAGTACTTC. Translating gives CATSDLTDREWETQYF.

This clonotype was seen more than once but under ten times. A read error may explain this, as a much larger clone is one base away. This chain joins TRBV20-1 and TRBJ1-5, with 7 bases aligning to TRBD1. The germline V gene has CDR1 DFQATT and CDR2 SNEGSKA (reference sequence). After removal of 2 bases from V and 9 bases from J, the junction contained 10 bases not matched to a gene. This CDR3 comprises 14 residues. CDR3 amino acids: CSARSGTVDPPQHF. For the CDR3, the DNA is TGCAGTGCTAGATCTGGGACAGTGGATCCGCCCCAGCATTTT.